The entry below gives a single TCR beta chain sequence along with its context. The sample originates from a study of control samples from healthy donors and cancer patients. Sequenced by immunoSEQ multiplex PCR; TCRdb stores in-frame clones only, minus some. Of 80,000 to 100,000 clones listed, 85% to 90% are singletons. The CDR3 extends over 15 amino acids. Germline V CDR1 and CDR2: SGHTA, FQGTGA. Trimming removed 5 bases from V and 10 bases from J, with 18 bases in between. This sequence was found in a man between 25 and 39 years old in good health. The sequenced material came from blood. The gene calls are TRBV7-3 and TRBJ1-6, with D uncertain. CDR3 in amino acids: CASSPRVWALSPLHF. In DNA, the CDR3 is TGTGCCAGCAGCCCGCGGGTGTGGGCATTATCACCCCTCCACTTT.